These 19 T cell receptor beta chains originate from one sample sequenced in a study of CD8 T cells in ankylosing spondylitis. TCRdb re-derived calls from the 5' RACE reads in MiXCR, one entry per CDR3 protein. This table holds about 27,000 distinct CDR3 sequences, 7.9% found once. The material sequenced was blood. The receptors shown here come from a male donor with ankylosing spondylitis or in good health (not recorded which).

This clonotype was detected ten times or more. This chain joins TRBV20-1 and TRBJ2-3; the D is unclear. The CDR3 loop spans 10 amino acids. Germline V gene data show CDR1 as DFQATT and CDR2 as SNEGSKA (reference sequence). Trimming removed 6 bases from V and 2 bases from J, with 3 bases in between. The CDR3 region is CSAATDTQYF. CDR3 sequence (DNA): TGCAGTGCCGCCACAGATACGCAGTATTTT.

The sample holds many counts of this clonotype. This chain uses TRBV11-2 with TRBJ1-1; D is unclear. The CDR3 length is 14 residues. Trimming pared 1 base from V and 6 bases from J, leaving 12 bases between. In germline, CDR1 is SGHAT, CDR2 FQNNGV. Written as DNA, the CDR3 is TGTGCCAGCAGCTTAGTTCCAGGTACATCTGAAGCTTTCTTT. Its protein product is CASSLVPGTSEAFF.

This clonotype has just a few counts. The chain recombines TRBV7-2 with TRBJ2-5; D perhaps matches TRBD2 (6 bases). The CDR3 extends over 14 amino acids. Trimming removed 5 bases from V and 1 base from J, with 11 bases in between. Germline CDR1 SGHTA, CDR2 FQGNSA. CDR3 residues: CASSLSGTQETQYF. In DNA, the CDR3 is TGTGCCAGCAGCCTTAGCGGAACCCAAGAGACCCAGTACTTC.

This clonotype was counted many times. The CDR3: CASSLTRETEAFF. The CDR3 bases are TGCGCCAGCAGCTTGACGAGGGAGACTGAAGCTTTCTTT. The rearrangement links TRBV5-1 to TRBJ1-1; no clear D. Germline V CDR1 and CDR2: SGHRS, YFSETQ. The CDR3 spans 13 residues. With 1 base removed from V and 5 bases from J, the gap between germline ends came to 9 bases.

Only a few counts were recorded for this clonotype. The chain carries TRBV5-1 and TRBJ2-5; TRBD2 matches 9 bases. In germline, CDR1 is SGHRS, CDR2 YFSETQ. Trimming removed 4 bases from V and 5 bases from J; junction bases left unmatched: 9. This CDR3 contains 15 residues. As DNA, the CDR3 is TGCGCCAGCAGCAAAGGGACTAGCTATGGGGAGACCCAGTACTTC. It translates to CASSKGTSYGETQYF.

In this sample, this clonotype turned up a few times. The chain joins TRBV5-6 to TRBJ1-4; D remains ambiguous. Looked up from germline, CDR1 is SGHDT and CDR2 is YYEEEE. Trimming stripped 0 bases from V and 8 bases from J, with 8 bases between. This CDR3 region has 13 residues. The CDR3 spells CASSLVRGEKLFF. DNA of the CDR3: TGTGCCAGCAGCTTGGTACGAGGGGAAAAACTGTTTTTT.

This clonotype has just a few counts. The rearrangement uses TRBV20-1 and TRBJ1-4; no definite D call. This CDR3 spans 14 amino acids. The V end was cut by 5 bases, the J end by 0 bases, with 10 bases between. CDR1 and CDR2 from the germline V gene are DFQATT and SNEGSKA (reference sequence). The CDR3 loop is CSAAQASTNEKLFF. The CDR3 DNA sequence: TGCAGTGCTGCCCAGGCTTCAACTAATGAAAAACTGTTTTTT.

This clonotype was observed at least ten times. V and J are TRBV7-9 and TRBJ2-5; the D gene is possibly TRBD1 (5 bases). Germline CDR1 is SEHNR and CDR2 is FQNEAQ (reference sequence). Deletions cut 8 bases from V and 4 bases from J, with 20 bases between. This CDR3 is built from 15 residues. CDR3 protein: CASGTPAQGRETQYF. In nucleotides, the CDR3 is TGTGCCAGCGGAACCCCGGCCCAGGGCAGAGAGACCCAGTACTTC. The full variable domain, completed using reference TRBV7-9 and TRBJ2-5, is DTGVSQNPRHKITKRGQNVTFRCDPISEHNRLYWYRQTLGQGPEFLTYFQNEAQLEKSRLLSDRFSAERPKGSFSTLEIQRTEQGDSAMYLCASGTPAQGRETQYFGPGTRLLVL.

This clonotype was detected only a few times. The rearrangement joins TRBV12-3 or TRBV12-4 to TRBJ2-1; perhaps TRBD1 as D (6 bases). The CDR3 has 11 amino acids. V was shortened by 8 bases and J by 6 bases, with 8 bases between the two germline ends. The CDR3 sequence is CASGRGNEQFF. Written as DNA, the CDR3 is TGTGCCAGCGGCAGGGGCAATGAGCAGTTCTTC.

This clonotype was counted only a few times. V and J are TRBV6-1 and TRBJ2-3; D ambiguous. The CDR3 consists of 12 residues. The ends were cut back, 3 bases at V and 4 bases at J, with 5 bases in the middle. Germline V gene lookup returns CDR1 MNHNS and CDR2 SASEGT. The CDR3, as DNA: TGTGCCAGCAGTGATATCTCAGATACGCAGTATTTT. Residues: CASSDISDTQYF.

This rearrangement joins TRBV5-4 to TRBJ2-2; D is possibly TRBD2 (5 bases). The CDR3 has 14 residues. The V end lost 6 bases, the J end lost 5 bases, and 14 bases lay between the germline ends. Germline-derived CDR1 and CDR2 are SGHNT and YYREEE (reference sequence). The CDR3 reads CASTLSRGTGELFF. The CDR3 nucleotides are TGTGCCAGCACCTTATCCCGAGGGACCGGGGAGCTGTTTTTT.

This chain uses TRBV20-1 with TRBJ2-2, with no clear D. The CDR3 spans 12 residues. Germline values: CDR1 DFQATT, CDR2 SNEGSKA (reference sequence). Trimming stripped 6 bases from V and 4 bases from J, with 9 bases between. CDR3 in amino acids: CSASLGTGELFF. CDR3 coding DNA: TGCAGTGCGTCCCTGGGCACCGGGGAGCTGTTTTTT.

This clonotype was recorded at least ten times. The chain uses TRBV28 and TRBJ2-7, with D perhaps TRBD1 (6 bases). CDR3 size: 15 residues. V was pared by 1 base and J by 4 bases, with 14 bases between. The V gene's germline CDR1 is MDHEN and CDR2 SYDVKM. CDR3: CASSLFVGTKYEQYF. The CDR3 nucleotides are TGTGCCAGCAGTTTATTCGTCGGGACAAAATACGAGCAGTACTTC.

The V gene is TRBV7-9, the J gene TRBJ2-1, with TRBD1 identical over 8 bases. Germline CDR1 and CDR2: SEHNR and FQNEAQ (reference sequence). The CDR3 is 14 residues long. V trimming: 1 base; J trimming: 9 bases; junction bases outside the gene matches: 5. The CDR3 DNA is TGTGCCAGCAGCTTAGTTCAGGGGGCGATTGAGCAGTTCTTC. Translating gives CASSLVQGAIEQFF.

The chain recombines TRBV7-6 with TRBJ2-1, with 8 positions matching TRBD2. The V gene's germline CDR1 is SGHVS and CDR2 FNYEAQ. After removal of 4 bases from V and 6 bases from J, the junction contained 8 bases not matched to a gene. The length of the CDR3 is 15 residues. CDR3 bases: TGTGCCAGCAGCTGGACTAGCTTAAGGAGCAATGAGCAGTTCTTC. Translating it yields CASSWTSLRSNEQFF. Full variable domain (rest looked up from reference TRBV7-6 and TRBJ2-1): GAGVSQSPRYKVTKRGQDVALRCDPISGHVSLYWYRQALGQGPEFLTYFNYEAQQDKSGLPNDRFSAERPEGSISTLTIQRTEQRDSAMYRCASSWTSLRSNEQFFGPGTRLTVL.

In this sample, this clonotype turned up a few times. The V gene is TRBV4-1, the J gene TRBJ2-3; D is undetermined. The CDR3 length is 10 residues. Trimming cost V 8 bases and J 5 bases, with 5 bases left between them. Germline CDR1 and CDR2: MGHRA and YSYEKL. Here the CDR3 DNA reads TGCGCCAGCCATGGAGATACGCAGTATTTT. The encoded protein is CASHGDTQYF.

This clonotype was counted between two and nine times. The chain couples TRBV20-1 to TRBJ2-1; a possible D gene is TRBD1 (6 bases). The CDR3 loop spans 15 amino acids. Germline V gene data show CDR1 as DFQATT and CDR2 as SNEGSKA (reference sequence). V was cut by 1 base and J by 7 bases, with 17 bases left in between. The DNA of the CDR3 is TGCAGTGCTAGAGCAAGTCAGGGGTGGTGGAATGAGCAGTTCTTC. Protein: CSARASQGWWNEQFF.

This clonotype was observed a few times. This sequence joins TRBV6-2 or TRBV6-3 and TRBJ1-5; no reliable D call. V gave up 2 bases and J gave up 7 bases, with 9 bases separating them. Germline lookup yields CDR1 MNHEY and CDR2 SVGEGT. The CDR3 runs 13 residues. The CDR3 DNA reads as TGTGCCAGCAGTTACGCCCCGGGGCAGCCCCAGCATTTT. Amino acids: CASSYAPGQPQHF.

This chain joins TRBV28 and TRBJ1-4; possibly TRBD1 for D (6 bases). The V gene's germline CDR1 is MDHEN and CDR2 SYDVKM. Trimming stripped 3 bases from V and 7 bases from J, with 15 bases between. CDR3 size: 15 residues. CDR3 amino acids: CASSFVSRGGEKLFF. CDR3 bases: TGTGCCAGCAGTTTCGTGTCCAGGGGTGGTGAAAAACTGTTTTTT.